Listed below are T cell receptor beta chains from one sample, sequenced in a study of PD-1 blockade in classical Hodgkin lymphoma. TCRdb's copy holds only in-frame clones and misses some; the assay was immunoSEQ multiplex PCR. The sample gives about 15,000 clones, about 83% of which show up once; under 30% is in the top ten. This specimen was peripheral blood mononuclear cells (PBMCs), taken at baseline. The receptors come from a human donor with classical Hodgkin lymphoma. Each CDR3 is given with its conserved first and last residue. The order of the fields is clone size, J gene, D gene, V gene, CDR3 DNA, CDR3 protein. D genes are given only for firm matches. Rows give clone size only sometimes, using once, few, many, or a class for an expanded clone.

. | TRBJ2-2 | . | TRBV12-5 | TGTGCTAGTGGTCATCACCGCGGGACTCTCGTAGGGGGGGAGCTGTTTTTT | CASGHHRGTLVGGELFF
. | TRBJ2-1 | TRBD1 | TRBV5-1 | TGCGCCAGCAGCGCCGGACAGGGTTTTTCGTACAGTGAGCAGTTCTTC | CASSAGQGFSYSEQFF
. | TRBJ1-1 | . | TRBV27 | TGTGCCAGCAGTTTACTTACACGGAACACTGAAGCTTTCTTT | CASSLLTRNTEAFF
. | TRBJ2-1 | . | TRBV7-9 | TGTGCCAGCAGCTTAGTAGCTAGCTACAATGAGCAGTTCTTC | CASSLVASYNEQFF
. | TRBJ2-7 | TRBD2 | TRBV4-1 | TGCGCCAGCAGCCATGTAGCGGGGGACTACGAGCAGTACTTC | CASSHVAGDYEQYF
. | TRBJ1-2 | . | TRBV4-3 | TGCGCCAGCAGCCTAGGAATGTATGGCTACACCTTC | CASSLGMYGYTF
. | TRBJ1-1 | . | TRBV27 | TGTGCCAGCAGACCCGCGACAGCGAACACTGAAGCTTTCTTT | CASRPATANTEAFF
. | TRBJ1-4 | TRBD1 | TRBV4-3 | TGCGCCAGCAGCCAAGGGGACAGGGGGCGTGAAAAACTGTTTTTT | CASSQGDRGREKLFF
. | TRBJ2-7 | . | TRBV2 | TGTGCCAGCAGTGACTTCAGGAAGACCTACGAGCAGTACTTC | CASSDFRKTYEQYF
. | TRBJ1-3 | TRBD1 | TRBV4-2 | TGTGCCAGCAGCCAGAGAGGGGGCACCTCTGGAAACACCATATATTTT | CASSQRGGTSGNTIYF
. | TRBJ2-1 | . | TRBV9 | TGTGCCAGCAGCGGACTACTGGTTGAGCAGTTCTTC | CASSGLLVEQFF
. | TRBJ1-4 | . | TRBV6-1 | TGTGCCAGCAGTGAAAGTAGGGGAAGACTGTTTTTT | CASSESRGRLFF
. | TRBJ2-2 | . | TRBV7-7 | TGTGCCAGCACCCCGAACCAACTGAACACCGGGGAGCTGTTTTTT | CASTPNQLNTGELFF
few | TRBJ1-2 | . | TRBV6-5 | TGTGCCAGCAGTTACTCGGCAGGGTCTTCTAACTATGGCTACACCTTC | CASSYSAGSSNYGYTF
once | TRBJ2-3 | . | TRBV30 | TGTGCCTGGAGTGCAAGCACAGATACGCAGTATTTT | CAWSASTDTQYF
. | TRBJ2-2 | . | TRBV29-1 | TGCAGCGTTGGAGTGCTAGCGACCGGGGAGCTGTTTTTT | CSVGVLATGELFF
once | TRBJ1-1 | TRBD1 | TRBV6-5 | TGTGCCAGCAGTTGGACAGGGCCCACTGAAGCTTTCTTT | CASSWTGPTEAFF